Shown below are 21 T cell receptor beta chains from a single sample sequenced in a study of T cell changes during pregnancy in multiple sclerosis (dated by TCRdb to about 2019). The library relied on the immunoSEQ multiplex PCR assay. TCRdb obtained this table from immuneACCESS and retained in-frame rearrangements with V and J assigned. These tables miss some clones; where compared with another copy, unresolved V genes account for less than half of the shortfall, and the remainder is unexplained. Present in this sample are about 130,000 clones, roughly 97% of which were seen just once. The ten largest clones capture less than 0.55% of the sample. Sequencing was performed on peripheral blood, taken after pregnancy. The receptors shown here come from a female donor with multiple sclerosis, enrolled in a pregnancy study.

This sequence joins TRBV29-1 and TRBJ2-7, with 11 positions matching TRBD2. The junction had 8 bases not matched to a gene; V was cut back by 7 bases and J by 6 bases. Germline CDR1 and CDR2: SQVTM and ANQGSEA. The CDR3 is made up of 13 amino acids. The DNA of the CDR3 is TGCAGCGCCGTAGCGGGAGGGCCCACCGAGCAGTACTTC. It is translated as CSAVAGGPTEQYF.

The chain carries TRBV5-1 and TRBJ2-5; 11 bases are shared with TRBD2. The CDR3 is made up of 18 amino acids. The germline V gene encodes CDR1 SGHRS and CDR2 YFSETQ. V lost 4 bases and J lost 4; bases outside the gene matches: 15. In DNA form, the CDR3 reads TGCGCCAGCAGCAACACCATTAGCGGGAGGGCCGCAGGAGAGACCCAGTACTTC. Translated: CASSNTISGRAAGETQYF. Together with reference TRBV5-1 and TRBJ2-5, the CDR3 gives the full variable domain: KAGVTQTPRYLIKTRGQQVTLSCSPISGHRSVSWYQQTPGQGLQFLFEYFSETQRNKGNFPGRFSGRQFSNSRSEMNVSTLELGDSALYLCASSNTISGRAAGETQYFGPGTRLLVL.

The rearrangement joins TRBV2 to TRBJ1-2; TRBD1 matches 8 bases. The CDR3 loop spans 11 amino acids. J was trimmed by 14 bases and V by 6 bases; bases with no gene match: 8. Per the germline V gene, CDR1 is SNHLY and CDR2 is FYNNEI. The CDR3 sequence: CASRTGTGETF. Here the CDR3 DNA reads TGTGCCAGCAGGACAGGGACAGGCGAGACCTTC.

The rearrangement uses TRBV7-6 and TRBJ1-1; TRBD1 agrees at 8 bases. Germline assignment: CDR1 SGHVS and CDR2 FNYEAQ. The CDR3 extends over 15 amino acids. Losses at the gene ends were 4 bases for V and 1 base for J; bases not matched to a gene: 5. The CDR3 spells CASSSLRGRNTEAFF. DNA of the CDR3: TGTGCCAGCAGCTCCCTCAGGGGGCGGAACACTGAAGCTTTCTTT.

This chain joins TRBV9 and TRBJ2-5, with TRBD1 identical over 8 bases. With 4 bases clipped from V and 5 bases from J, the junction kept 7 bases outside the gene matches. The CDR3 runs 14 residues. Germline loops: CDR1 SGDLS, CDR2 YYNGEE. The CDR3 is CASSPQGAGETQYF. In DNA, the CDR3 is TGTGCCAGCAGCCCCCAGGGGGCGGGTGAGACCCAGTACTTC.

This chain connects TRBV14 to TRBJ2-2; TRBD1 matches 7 bases. Germline CDR1 and CDR2: SGHDN and FVKESK. Trimming took 2 bases from V and 3 from J; bases not matched to a gene: 6. This CDR3 has 16 residues. The CDR3 region is CASSQWTGGDTGELFF. CDR3 bases: TGTGCCAGCAGCCAATGGACAGGCGGTGACACCGGGGAGCTGTTTTTT.

The gene calls are TRBV28 and TRBJ2-7, with TRBD1 as a possible D gene (5 bases). Per the germline V gene, CDR1 is MDHEN and CDR2 is SYDVKM. This CDR3 contains 13 residues. Trimming took off 5 bases at V and 2 bases at J, with 10 bases between the two ends. CDR3 amino acids: CASSPPDTYEQYF. CDR3 nucleotide sequence: TGTGCCAGCAGTCCCCCGGACACCTACGAGCAGTACTTC.

V and J are TRBV9 and TRBJ1-1; 7 bases map to TRBD1. There are 14 residues in the CDR3. Trimming removed 4 bases from V and 7 bases from J; junction bases left unmatched: 10. Germline assignment: CDR1 SGDLS and CDR2 YYNGEE. CDR3 protein: CASSLGTAADEAFF. The CDR3, as DNA: TGTGCCAGCAGCCTCGGGACAGCCGCGGATGAAGCTTTCTTT.

The genes are TRBV2 and TRBJ2-1; 8 positions match TRBD1. CDR1 is SNHLY, CDR2 FYNNEI, per germline. The CDR3 extends over 14 amino acids. V gave up 3 bases and J gave up 8 bases; unmatched junction bases: 6. The CDR3 coding sequence is TGTGCCAGCAGTGAGGAGGACAGGGCACATGAGCAGTTCTTC. It specifies CASSEEDRAHEQFF. The full variable domain, rest sourced from reference TRBV2 and TRBJ2-1, is EPEVTQTPSHQVTQMGQEVILRCVPISNHLYFYWYRQILGQKVEFLVSFYNNEISEKSEIFDDQFSVERPDGSNFTLKIRSTKLEDSAMYFCASSEEDRAHEQFFGPGTRLTVL.

In this sample, this clone turned up once. The CDR3 DNA reads TGTGCCAGCAGCTTACAGGGGGCCGGAAACACCATATATTTT. The encoded protein is CASSLQGAGNTIYF. The gene calls are TRBV7-3 and TRBJ1-3, with 8 bases that match TRBD1. CDR1 is SGHTA, CDR2 FQGTGA, per germline. The CDR3 has 14 amino acids. V dropped 2 bases and J dropped 4; count of bases not matched to a gene: 1.

The V call is TRBV2, the J call TRBJ2-2, with 12 nucleotides matching TRBD1. Germline loops: CDR1 SNHLY, CDR2 FYNNEI. This CDR3 has 17 amino acids. The trim removed 6 bases at V and 6 bases at J, leaving 11 bases unmatched. In DNA, the CDR3 is TGTGCCAGCAGATGGGACAGGGGGCGTTTTCCGGCCGGGGAGCTGTTTTTT. This translates into CASRWDRGRFPAGELFF.

CDR3 protein: CASSLGGGSRETQYF. The CDR3 DNA reads TGTGCCAGCAGCTTGGGTGGAGGGTCGAGGGAGACCCAGTACTTC. The gene calls are TRBV5-4 and TRBJ2-5, with a possible D match to TRBD2 (6 bases). Trimming pared 0 bases from V and 5 bases from J, leaving 14 bases between. Per germline, CDR1 SGHNT and CDR2 YYREEE (reference sequence). This CDR3 region has 15 residues.

The rearrangement links TRBV27 to TRBJ2-7; 8 nucleotides agree with TRBD1. The CDR3 has 13 amino acids. Germline-derived CDR1 and CDR2 are MNHEY and SMNVEV (reference sequence). J lost 2 bases, V lost 6 bases, and 3 bases had no gene match. CDR3 sequence (DNA): TGTGCCAGCAGACACAGGGGGACCTACGAGCAGTACTTC. Protein sequence: CASRHRGTYEQYF.

CDR3 in DNA: TGTGCCAGCAGTTACTTGGGGGCCAATCAGCCCCAGCATTTT. It yields the protein CASSYLGANQPQHF. This rearrangement joins TRBV6-5 to TRBJ1-5; D may be TRBD1 (6 bases). Between the trimmed V and J ends, which lost 1 base and 3 bases, there was a span of 7 bases. The CDR3 totals 14 residues. CDR1 and CDR2 from the germline V gene are MNHEY and SVGAGI.

A single count supports this clone. The same CDR3 can be traced to other DNA sequences in this sample. V is TRBV5-5 and J is TRBJ2-7, with a possible D match to TRBD2 (6 bases). The CDR3 length is 14 residues. Germline values: CDR1 SGHKS, CDR2 YYEKEE (reference sequence). Trimming pared 0 bases from V and 2 bases from J, leaving 9 bases between. Here the CDR3 reads CASSLGAGPYEQYF. The CDR3 bases are TGTGCCAGCAGCTTGGGGGCGGGACCCTACGAGCAGTACTTC.

The V and J genes are TRBV9 and TRBJ2-1; weak D call: TRBD1 (6 bases). Germline lookup yields CDR1 SGDLS and CDR2 YYNGEE. The CDR3 sequence is 13 residues long. Trimming removed 2 bases at V and 10 bases at J, with 13 bases between. CDR3 in DNA: TGTGCCAGCAGCGTTGGTCATAGGGGGGAGCAGTTCTTC. Residues: CASSVGHRGEQFF.

The chain is built from TRBV7-6 and TRBJ2-7, with D possibly being TRBD1 (5 bases). The V and J ends lost 1 base and 2 bases respectively, with 12 bases between them. The CDR3 totals 15 residues. CDR1 is SGHVS and CDR2 is FNYEAQ in the germline V gene. The CDR3 DNA reads TGTGCCAGCAGCTTAGGGGGCCCGACGGCCTACGAGCAGTACTTC. Translating gives CASSLGGPTAYEQYF.

CDR3 in amino acids: CASSLKVQGEQYF. CDR3 nucleotide sequence: TGTGCCAGCAGCTTAAAAGTTCAGGGCGAGCAGTACTTC. The chain links TRBV11-2 to TRBJ2-7; the D gene is possibly TRBD1 (5 bases). The CDR3 is 13 amino acids. Germline V gives CDR1 SGHAT, CDR2 FQNNGV. Deletions cut 2 bases from V and 6 bases from J, with 11 bases between.

This chain connects TRBV27 to TRBJ2-7, with 11 bases aligning to TRBD2. Germline lookup yields CDR1 MNHEY and CDR2 SMNVEV (reference sequence). The J segment lost 0 bases and the V segment lost 5 bases, leaving 9 bases of the junction unmatched. The CDR3 spans 17 residues. CDR3 in amino acids: CASSTGTSGTSSYEQYF. CDR3 nucleotides: TGTGCCAGCAGTACCGGGACTAGCGGAACGAGCTCCTACGAGCAGTACTTC.

CDR3 DNA sequence: TGTGCCAGCAGTTCCGGGACTAGCGGGAGTCCTCGCGAGCAGTACTTC. Its translation: CASSSGTSGSPREQYF. The chain links TRBV27 to TRBJ2-7; 14 bases align to TRBD2. Trimming took 4 bases from V and 6 from J; bases not matched to a gene: 8. CDR3 length: 16 amino acids. The germline V gene encodes CDR1 MNHEY and CDR2 SMNVEV (reference sequence).

The V gene is TRBV18, the J gene TRBJ2-3; TRBD1 matches 7 bases. Germline V gene lookup returns CDR1 KGHSH and CDR2 LQKENI. V dropped 1 base and J dropped 14; count of bases not matched to a gene: 12. This CDR3 is 14 amino acids long. CDR3 DNA sequence: TGTGCCAGCTCACCACGGACAGGTGCGGATACGGGGTATTTT. This gives the protein CASSPRTGADTGYF.